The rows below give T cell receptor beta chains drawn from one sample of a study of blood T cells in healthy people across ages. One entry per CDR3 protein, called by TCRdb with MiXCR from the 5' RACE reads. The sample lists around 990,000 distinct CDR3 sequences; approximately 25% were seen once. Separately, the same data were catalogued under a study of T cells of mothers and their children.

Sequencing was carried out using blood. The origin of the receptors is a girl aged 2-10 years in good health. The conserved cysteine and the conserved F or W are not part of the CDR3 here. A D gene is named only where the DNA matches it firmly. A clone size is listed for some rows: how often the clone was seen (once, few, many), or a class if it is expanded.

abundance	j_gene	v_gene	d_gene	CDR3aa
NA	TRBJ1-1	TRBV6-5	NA	ASTRFGEAF
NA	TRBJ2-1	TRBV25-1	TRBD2	ASEEIGGNEQF
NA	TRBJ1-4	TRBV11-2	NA	ASSLMVPPSTNEKLF
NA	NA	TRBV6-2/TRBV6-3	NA	ASSWQIYEQY
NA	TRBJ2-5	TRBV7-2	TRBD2	ASSLTSGGFQETQY
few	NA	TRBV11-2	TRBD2	ASSSRLAGAGEQF
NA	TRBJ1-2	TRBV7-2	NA	ASSLEPTGPRRGYT
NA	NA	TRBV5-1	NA	ASSFVPGNEQY
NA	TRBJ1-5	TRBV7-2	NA	ASSPRTGVNQPQH
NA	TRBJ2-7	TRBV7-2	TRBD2	ASSPVAGRAGEQY
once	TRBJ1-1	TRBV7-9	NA	ASNLGTGTTEAF
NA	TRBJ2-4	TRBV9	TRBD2	ASSVGEGGVAKNIQY
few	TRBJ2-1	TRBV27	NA	ASSPSPARGEQF
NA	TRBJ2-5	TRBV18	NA	ARVSDTQETQY
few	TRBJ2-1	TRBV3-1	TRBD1	ASSQGQGLQDEQF
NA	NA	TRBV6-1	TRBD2	ASSDEQTIGLAGVFEQY
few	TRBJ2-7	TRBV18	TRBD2	ASSPLQGGSYEQY
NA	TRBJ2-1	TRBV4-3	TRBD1	ASSQDGTGTGMEF
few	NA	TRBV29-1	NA	SALRPGGPRSGQF
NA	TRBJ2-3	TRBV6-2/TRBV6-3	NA	ASSYSGAALPFTDTQY
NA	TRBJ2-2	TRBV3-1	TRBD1	ASSKPTGDTGELF
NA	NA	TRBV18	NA	ASSPLAAYEQY
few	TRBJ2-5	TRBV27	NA	ASSLIGGAWGEETQY
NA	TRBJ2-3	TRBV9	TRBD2	ASSSDSGGPSTDTQY
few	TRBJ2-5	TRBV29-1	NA	SSRKTETQY
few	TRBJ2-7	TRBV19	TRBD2	ASSISREAFYEQY
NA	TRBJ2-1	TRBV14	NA	ASSQGTWDQF
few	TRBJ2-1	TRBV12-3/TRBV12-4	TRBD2	ASRPPQVTSVFSDEQF
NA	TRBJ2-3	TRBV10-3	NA	AISAVDTQY
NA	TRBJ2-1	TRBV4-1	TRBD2	ASSPTGTSYEQF
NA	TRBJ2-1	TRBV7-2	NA	ASSSITGPYNEQF
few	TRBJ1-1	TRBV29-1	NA	SVAGRGPEAF
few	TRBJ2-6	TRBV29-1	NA	SVELEQPSGANVLT
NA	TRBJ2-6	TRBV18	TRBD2	ASCLSGRASGANVLT
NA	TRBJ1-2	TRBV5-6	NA	ASSPIPQNLYGYT
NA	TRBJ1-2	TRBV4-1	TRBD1	ASSQDKGQGARGYT
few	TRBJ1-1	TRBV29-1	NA	SVETGLAF
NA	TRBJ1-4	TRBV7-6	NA	ASSLPTLANEKLF
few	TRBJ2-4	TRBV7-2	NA	ASRLPNGGLH
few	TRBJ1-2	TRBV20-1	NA	SASPSGTSYGYT
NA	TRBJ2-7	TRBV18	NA	ASSLGSPGHTYEQY
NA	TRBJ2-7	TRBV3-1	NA	ASSQGGAPSYEQY
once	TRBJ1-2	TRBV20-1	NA	SAILTGIYGYT
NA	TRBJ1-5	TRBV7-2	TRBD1	ASSFQGGPQH
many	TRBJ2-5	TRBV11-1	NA	ASSLAGAETQY
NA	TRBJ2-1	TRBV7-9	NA	ATDLGTEQF